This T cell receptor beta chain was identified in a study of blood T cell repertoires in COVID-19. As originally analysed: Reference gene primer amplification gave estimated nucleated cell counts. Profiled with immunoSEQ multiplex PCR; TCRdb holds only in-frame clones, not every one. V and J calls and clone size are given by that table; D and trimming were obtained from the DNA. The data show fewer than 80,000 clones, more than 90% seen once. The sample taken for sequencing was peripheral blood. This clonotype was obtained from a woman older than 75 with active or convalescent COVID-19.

The CDR3 here is CASSQDGTSGASTDTQYF. CDR3 nucleotides: TGTGCCAGCAGCCAAGACGGGACTAGCGGGGCCAGCACAGATACGCAGTATTTT. The chain combines TRBV4-2 with TRBJ2-3; 13 bases are shared with TRBD2. The V and J ends lost 0 bases and 0 bases, in that order; junction bases with no gene match: 3. CDR1 and CDR2 from the germline V gene are LGHNA and YNFKEQ. There are 18 residues in the CDR3.